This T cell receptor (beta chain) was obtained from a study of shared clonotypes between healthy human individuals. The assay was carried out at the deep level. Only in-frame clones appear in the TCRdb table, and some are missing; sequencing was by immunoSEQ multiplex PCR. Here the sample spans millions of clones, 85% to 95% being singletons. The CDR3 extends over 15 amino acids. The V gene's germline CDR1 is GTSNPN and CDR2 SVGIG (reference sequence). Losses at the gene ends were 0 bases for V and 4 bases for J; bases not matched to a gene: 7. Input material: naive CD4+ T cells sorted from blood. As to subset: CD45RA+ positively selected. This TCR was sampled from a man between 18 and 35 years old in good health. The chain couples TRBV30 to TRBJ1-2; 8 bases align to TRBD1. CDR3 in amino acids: CAWSVLAGQVYGYTF. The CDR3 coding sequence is TGTGCCTGGAGTGTACTTGCGGGACAGGTCTATGGCTACACCTTC.